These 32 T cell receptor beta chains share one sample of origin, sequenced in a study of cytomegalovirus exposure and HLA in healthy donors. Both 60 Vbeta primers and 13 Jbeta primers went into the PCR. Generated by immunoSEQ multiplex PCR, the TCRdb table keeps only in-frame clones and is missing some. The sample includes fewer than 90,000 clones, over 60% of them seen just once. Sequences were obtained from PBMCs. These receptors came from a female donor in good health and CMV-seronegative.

The CDR3 DNA reads as TGCGCCAGCAGCCTTACCAGGGGGCGCCCAGATACGCAGTATTTT. Residues: CASSLTRGRPDTQYF. This chain joins TRBV5-1 and TRBJ2-3, with 8 bases matching TRBD1. In germline, CDR1 is SGHRS, CDR2 YFSETQ. There are 15 residues in the CDR3. With V trimmed by 4 bases and J by 4 bases, 8 bases remained unmatched.

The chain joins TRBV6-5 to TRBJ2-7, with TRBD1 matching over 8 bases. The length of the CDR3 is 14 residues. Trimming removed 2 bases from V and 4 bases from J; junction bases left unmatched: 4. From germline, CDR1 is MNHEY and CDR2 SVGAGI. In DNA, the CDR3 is TGTGCCAGCAGTTACGGGACAGGTCCTTACGAGCAGTACTTC. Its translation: CASSYGTGPYEQYF.

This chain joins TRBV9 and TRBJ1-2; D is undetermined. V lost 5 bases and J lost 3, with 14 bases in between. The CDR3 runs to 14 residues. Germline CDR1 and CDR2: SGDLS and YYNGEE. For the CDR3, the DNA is TGTGCCAGCAGGGAGATAGGTTCCCACTATGGCTACACCTTC. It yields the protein CASREIGSHYGYTF.

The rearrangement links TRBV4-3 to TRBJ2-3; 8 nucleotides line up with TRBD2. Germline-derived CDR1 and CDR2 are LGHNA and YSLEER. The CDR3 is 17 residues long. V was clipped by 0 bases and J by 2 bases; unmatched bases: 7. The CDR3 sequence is CASSQDQLADITDTQYF. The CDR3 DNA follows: TGCGCCAGCAGCCAAGATCAACTAGCGGATATCACAGATACGCAGTATTTT.

The CDR3 DNA reads as TGTGCCAGCAGTTTGACTGGCCCTGCGAACACCGGGGAGCTGTTTTTT. Translation gives CASSLTGPANTGELFF. The chain recombines TRBV28 with TRBJ2-2, with no clear D. CDR3 length: 16 amino acids. V gave up 3 bases and J gave up 0 bases, with 11 bases separating them. The germline CDR1 and CDR2 sequences are MDHEN and SYDVKM.

The CDR3 DNA is TGTGCCAGCACAGGGAGGACCCGAGTCTACACCTTC. This encodes CASTGRTRVYTF. The chain has TRBV6-1 and TRBJ1-2, with a weak D call TRBD1 (5 bases). This CDR3 region has 12 residues. Trimming removed 7 bases from V and 10 bases from J, with 16 bases in between. The V gene's germline CDR1 is MNHNS and CDR2 SASEGT.

CDR3 in DNA: TGTGCCAGCAGTTTGTCACAGGGAGGCACAGATACGCAGTATTTT. This encodes CASSLSQGGTDTQYF. V and J are TRBV28 and TRBJ2-3; possible D gene TRBD1, 6 bases. Germline CDR1 and CDR2: MDHEN and SYDVKM. The CDR3 runs 15 residues. The ends were cut back, 3 bases at V and 1 base at J, with 11 bases in the middle. Filled out from reference TRBV28 and TRBJ2-3, the complete variable domain reads DVKVTQSSRYLVKRTGEKVFLECVQDMDHENMFWYRQDPGLGLRLIYFSYDVKMKEKGDIPEGYSVSREKKERFSLILESASTNQTSMYLCASSLSQGGTDTQYFGPGTRLTVL.

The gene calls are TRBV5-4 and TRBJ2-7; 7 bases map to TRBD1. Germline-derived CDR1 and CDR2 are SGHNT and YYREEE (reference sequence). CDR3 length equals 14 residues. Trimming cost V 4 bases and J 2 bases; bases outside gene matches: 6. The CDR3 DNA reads TGTGCCAGCAGCCCCCCGGGACAGACCTACGAGCAGTACTTC. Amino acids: CASSPPGQTYEQYF.

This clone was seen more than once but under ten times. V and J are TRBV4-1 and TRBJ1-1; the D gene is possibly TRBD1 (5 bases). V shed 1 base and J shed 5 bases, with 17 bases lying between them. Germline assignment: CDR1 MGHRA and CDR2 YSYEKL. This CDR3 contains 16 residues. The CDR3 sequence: CASSQAVGAFGTEAFF. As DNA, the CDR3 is TGCGCCAGCAGCCAAGCTGTTGGGGCCTTTGGGACTGAAGCTTTCTTT.

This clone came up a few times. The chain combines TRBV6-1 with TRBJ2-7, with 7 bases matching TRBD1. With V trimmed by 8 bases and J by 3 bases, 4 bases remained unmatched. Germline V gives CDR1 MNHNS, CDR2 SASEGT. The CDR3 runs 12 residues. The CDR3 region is CASYDRVYEQYF. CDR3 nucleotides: TGTGCCAGCTATGACAGGGTCTACGAGCAGTACTTC.

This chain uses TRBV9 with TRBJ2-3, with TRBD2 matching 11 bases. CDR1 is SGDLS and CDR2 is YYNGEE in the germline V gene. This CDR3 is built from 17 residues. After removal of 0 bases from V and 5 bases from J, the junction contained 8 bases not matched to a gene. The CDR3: CASSVGGSGGAGDTQYF. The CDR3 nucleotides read TGTGCCAGCAGCGTAGGCGGTAGCGGGGGGGCGGGAGATACGCAGTATTTT.

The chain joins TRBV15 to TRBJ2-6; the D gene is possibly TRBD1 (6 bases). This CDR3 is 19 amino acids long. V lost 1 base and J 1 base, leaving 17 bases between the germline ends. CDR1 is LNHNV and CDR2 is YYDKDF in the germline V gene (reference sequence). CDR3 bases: TGTGCCACCAGCAGAGTAAAATGGACAGAGGGTTCTGGGGCCAACGTCCTGACTTTC. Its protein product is CATSRVKWTEGSGANVLTF. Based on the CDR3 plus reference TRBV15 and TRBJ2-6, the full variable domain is DAMVIQNPRYQVTQFGKPVTLSCSQTLNHNVMYWYQQKSSQAPKLLFHYYDKDFNNEADTPDNFQSRRPNTSFCFLDIRSPGLGDTAMYLCATSRVKWTEGSGANVLTFGAGSRLTVL.

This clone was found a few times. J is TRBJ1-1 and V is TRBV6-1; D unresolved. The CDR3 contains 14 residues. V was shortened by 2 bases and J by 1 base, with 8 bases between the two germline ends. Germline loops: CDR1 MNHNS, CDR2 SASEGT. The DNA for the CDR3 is TGTGCCAGCAGTGAATTGCGGTGGAACACTGAAGCTTTCTTT. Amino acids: CASSELRWNTEAFF.

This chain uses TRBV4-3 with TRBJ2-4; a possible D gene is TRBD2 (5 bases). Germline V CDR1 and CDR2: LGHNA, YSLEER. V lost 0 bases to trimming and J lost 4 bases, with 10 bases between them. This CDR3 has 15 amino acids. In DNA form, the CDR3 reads TGCGCCAGCAGCCAAGATCGAGGGTCTAAAAACATTCAGTACTTC. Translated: CASSQDRGSKNIQYF.

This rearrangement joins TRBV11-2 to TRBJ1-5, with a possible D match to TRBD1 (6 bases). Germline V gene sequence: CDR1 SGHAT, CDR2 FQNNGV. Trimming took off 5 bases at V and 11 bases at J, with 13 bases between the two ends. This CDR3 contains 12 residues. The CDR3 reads CASSASGDTQHF. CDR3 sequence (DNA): TGTGCCAGCAGCGCCTCAGGGGACACCCAGCATTTT. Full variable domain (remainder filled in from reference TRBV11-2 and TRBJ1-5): EAGVAQSPRYKIIEKRQSVAFWCNPISGHATLYWYQQILGQGPKLLIQFQNNGVVDDSQLPKDRFSAERLKGVDSTLKIQPAKLEDSAVYLCASSASGDTQHFGDGTRLSIL.

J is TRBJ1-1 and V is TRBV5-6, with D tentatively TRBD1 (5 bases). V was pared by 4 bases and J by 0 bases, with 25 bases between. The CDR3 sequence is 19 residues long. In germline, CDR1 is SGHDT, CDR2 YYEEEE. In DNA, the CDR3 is TGTGCCAGCAGCGGCGGCTTGGGGCAGGGAAGTTTTATGAACACTGAAGCTTTCTTT. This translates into CASSGGLGQGSFMNTEAFF. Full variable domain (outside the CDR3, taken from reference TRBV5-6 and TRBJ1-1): DAGVTQSPTHLIKTRGQQVTLRCSPKSGHDTVSWYQQALGQGPQFIFQYYEEEERQRGNFPDRFSGHQFPNYSSELNVNALLLGDSALYLCASSGGLGQGSFMNTEAFFGQGTRLTVV.

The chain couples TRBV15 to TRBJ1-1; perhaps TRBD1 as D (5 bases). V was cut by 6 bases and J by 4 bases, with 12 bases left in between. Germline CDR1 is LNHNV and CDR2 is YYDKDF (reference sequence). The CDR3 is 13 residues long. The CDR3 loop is CATRSLGGTEAFF. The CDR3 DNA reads TGTGCCACCAGATCCCTCGGGGGCACTGAAGCTTTCTTT.

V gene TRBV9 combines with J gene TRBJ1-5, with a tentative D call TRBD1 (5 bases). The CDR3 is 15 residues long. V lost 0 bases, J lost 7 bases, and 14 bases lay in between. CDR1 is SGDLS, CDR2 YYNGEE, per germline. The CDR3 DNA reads TGTGCCAGCAGCGTAGACGGAAGGGCAGGGCAGCCCCAGCATTTT. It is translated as CASSVDGRAGQPQHF.

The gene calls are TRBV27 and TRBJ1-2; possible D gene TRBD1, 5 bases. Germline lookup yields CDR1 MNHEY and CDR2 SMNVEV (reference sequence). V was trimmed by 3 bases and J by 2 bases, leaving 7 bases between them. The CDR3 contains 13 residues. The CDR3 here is CASSFAGNYGYTF. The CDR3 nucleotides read TGTGCCAGCAGTTTCGCAGGGAACTATGGCTACACCTTC.

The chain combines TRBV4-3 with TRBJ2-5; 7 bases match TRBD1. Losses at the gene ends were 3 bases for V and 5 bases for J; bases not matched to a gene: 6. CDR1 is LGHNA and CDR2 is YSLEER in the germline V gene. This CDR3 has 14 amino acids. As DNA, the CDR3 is TGCGCCAGCAGCCACGGGGCAGGGGGTGAGACCCAGTACTTC. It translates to CASSHGAGGETQYF.

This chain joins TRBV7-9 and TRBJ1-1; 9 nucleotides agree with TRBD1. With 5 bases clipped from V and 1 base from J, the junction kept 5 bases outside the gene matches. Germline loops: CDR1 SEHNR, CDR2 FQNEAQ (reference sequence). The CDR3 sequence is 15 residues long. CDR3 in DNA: TGTGCCAGCAGCCCTGGGACAGGGACGAACACTGAAGCTTTCTTT. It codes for CASSPGTGTNTEAFF.

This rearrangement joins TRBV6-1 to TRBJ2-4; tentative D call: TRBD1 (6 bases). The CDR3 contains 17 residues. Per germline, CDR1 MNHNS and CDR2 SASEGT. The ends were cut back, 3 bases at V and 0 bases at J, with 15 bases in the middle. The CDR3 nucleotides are TGTGCCAGCAGTGATCAGGGGAGCGGAGTAGCCAAAAACATTCAGTACTTC. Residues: CASSDQGSGVAKNIQYF.

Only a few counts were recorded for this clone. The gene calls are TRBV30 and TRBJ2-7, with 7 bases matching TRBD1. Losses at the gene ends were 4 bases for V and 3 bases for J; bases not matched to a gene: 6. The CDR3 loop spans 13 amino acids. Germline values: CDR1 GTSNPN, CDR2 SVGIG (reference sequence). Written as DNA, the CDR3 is TGTGCCTGGAACCCGGACAGGAACTACGAGCAGTACTTC. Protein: CAWNPDRNYEQYF.

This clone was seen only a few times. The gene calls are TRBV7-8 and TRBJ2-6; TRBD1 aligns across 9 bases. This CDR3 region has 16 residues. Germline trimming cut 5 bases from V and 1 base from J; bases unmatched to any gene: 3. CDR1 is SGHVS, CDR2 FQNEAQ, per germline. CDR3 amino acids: CASSGQGWSGANVLTF. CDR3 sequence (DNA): TGTGCCAGCAGCGGACAGGGGTGGTCTGGGGCCAACGTCCTGACTTTC.

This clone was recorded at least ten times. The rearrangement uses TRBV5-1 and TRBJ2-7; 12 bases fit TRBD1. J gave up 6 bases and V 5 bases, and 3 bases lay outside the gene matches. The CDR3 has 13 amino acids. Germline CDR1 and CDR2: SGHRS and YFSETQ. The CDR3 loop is CASRPGQGAEQYF. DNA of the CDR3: TGCGCCAGCAGGCCGGGACAGGGGGCCGAGCAGTACTTC.

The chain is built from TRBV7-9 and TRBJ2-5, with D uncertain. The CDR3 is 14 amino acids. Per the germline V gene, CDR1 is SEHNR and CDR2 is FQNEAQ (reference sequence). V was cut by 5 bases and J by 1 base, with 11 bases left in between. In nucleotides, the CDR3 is TGTGCCAGCAGCCCCCTGGCAGTCCAAGAGACCCAGTACTTC. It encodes CASSPLAVQETQYF. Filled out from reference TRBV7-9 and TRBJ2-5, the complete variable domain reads DTGVSQNPRHKITKRGQNVTFRCDPISEHNRLYWYRQTLGQGPEFLTYFQNEAQLEKSRLLSDRFSAERPKGSFSTLEIQRTEQGDSAMYLCASSPLAVQETQYFGPGTRLLVL.

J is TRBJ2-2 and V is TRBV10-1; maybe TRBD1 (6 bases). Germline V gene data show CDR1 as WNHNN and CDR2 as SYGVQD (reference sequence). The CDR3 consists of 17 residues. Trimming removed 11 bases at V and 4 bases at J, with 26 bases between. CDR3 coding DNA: TGCGCCCAGCAGGTGGCAGGGGTGATGCTCGGCACCGGGGAGCTGTTTTTT. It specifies CAQQVAGVMLGTGELFF.

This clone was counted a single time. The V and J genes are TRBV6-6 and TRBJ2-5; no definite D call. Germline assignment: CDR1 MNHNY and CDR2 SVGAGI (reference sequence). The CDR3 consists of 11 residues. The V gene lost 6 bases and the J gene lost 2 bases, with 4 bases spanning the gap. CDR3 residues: CASSPQETQYF. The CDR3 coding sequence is TGTGCCAGCAGCCCTCAAGAGACCCAGTACTTC.

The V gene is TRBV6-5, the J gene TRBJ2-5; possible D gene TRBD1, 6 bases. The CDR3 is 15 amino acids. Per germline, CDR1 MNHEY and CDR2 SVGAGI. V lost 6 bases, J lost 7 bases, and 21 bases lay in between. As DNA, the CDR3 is TGTGCCAGCAGGATACAACAGGGAACTTTGGGGACCCAGTACTTC. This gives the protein CASRIQQGTLGTQYF.

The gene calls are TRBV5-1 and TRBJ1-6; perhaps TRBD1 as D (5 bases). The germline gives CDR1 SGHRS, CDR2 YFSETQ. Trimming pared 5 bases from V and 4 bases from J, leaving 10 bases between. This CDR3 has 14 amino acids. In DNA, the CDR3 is TGCGCCAGCAGGACAGCACCATATAATTCACCCCTCCACTTT. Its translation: CASRTAPYNSPLHF. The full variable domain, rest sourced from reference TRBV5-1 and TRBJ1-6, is KAGVTQTPRYLIKTRGQQVTLSCSPISGHRSVSWYQQTPGQGLQFLFEYFSETQRNKGNFPGRFSGRQFSNSRSEMNVSTLELGDSALYLCASRTAPYNSPLHFGNGTRLTVT.

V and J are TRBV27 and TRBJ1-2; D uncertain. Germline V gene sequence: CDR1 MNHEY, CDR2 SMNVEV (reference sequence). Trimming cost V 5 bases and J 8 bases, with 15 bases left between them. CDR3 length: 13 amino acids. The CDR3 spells CASSPSPSEGYTF. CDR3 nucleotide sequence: TGTGCCAGCAGTCCTAGTCCATCTGAGGGCTACACCTTC.

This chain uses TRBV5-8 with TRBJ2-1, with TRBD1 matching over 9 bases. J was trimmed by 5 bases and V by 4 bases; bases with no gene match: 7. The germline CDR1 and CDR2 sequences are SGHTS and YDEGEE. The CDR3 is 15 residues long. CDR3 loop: CASSAKGQGHNEQFF. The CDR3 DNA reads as TGTGCCAGCAGCGCCAAGGGACAGGGCCACAATGAGCAGTTCTTC.